The following is a T cell receptor beta chain sequence with its context. At least ten counts were recorded for this clonotype. Its antigen is not yet known. Qualities for individual bases were not recorded, and no much larger clone is one base off. The treatment or condition label on this specimen signifies: live attenuated yellow fever vaccine strain. PBMCs were isolated from peripheral blood using a standard Ficoll-Paque protocol. CD4 and CD8 T-cell fractions were isolated with Dynabeads CD4 and CD8 positive selection kits. RNA was extracted with TriZol from bulk PBMCs, CD4 and CD8 fractions, and dextramer-positive and dextramer-negative fractions. CDR1 SGHRS and CDR2 YFSETQ were looked up in the germline V gene. Measured from the cysteine to the phenylalanine, the CDR3 is 17 residues long. Only the CDR3 DNA stays, 51 bases, in frame from base 1. V is trimmed back by 2 bases and J by 6 bases, and the junction contains 6 bases that no gene match accounts for.

TCR cDNA was made using 5'RACE template switching, a step that added a universal primer site and unique molecular identifiers. cDNA synthesis was primed from both the TCR alpha and TCR beta constant segments. Library amplification used two PCR steps, and the second PCR step added sample barcodes and sequencing adapters. Sequencing of libraries was performed on Illumina HiSeq 2500 (2x100 bp) or NovaSeq (2x150 bp). The authors' analysis ran thus. MIGEC handled demultiplexing of reads and collapsing into UMI consensus sequences, while MiXCR performed V(D)J alignment. Vaccine-responding clonotypes were defined with edgeR using replicate PBMC samples, requiring FDR below 0.01 and a log2 fold change above 5 up to day 15. Each bulk clonotype was labeled CD4 or CD8 based on which sequenced repertoire, CD4 or CD8, contained the clonotype at higher abundance. In TCRdb, the public reads were trimmed at Q25 with fastp and aligned with MiXCR, with productive beta chains retained. Rows with a matching CDR3 protein are joined into one entry that keeps the most common DNA and genes. These V and J calls are TCRdb output, not the study's own analysis. The table for this sample lists about 74,000 distinct CDR3 sequences; approximately 6.9% of them were counted only once. In total, the top ten clones hold about 33% of the sample.

This sample is part of a study of T cells after yellow fever vaccination (dated by TCRdb to between 2019 and 2020). About the study as a whole: The SMART-Seq v4 Ultra Low Input RNA kit was used to prepare libraries from fractions with low cell numbers. To follow T-cell clones before and after primary and booster YFV17D yellow fever vaccination, bulk TCR alpha and beta repertoires were sequenced over time. Two healthy male donors, one aged 18 to 30 and one aged 30 to 39 years, were included in the cohort. Blood was drawn at multiple timepoints before and after primary and secondary immunization, with bulk PBMC replicates and cell subsets isolated. Study-level results and caveats: Computational filtering was required because FACS-sorted repertoires could contain abundant contaminating clonotypes from the bulk population. Only two donors were included in the study, so the extent to which the findings can be generalized is limited. Most clones expanded after primary vaccination were re-detected after the booster (almost 98% of CD4 and approximately 89% of CD8), suggesting broad memory maintenance. A small share of clonotypes occurred in both CD4 and CD8 compartments, likely arising from convergent recombination. Compared with the primary T-cell response, the secondary T-cell response was weaker but faster, peaking on day 5 rather than day 15.

Sequencing used CD8+ T cells sorted from PBMCs, obtained 4 to 6 days after the first yellow fever vaccination. The TCR sequence derives from a man between 18 and 29 years old who received the YFV17D yellow fever vaccine. This chain is built from TRBV5-1 and TRBJ1-6, with TRBD1 identical over 12 junction bases. The CDR3: CASSFLPGQGANSPLHF. The DNA sequence is given as TGCGCCAGCAGCTTTTTACCGGGACAGGGGGCTAATTCACCCCTCCACTTT.